Presented here are 7 T cell receptor beta chains from one specimen sequenced in a study of shared clonotypes between healthy human individuals. TCRdb's copy holds only in-frame clones and misses some; the assay was immunoSEQ multiplex PCR. The sample gives about 2.3 million clones, about 90% of which show up once; 0.3% to 0.45% is in the top ten. The sample taken for sequencing was naive CD4+ T cells from PBMCs. Subset given: CD45RA+ positively selected. The receptors were sampled from a man between 18 and 35 years old in good health. Some clones in this sample may be carry-over from other donors' samples.

The chain employs TRBV2 and TRBJ1-5, with a tentative D call TRBD1 (6 bases). Trimming took 1 base from V and 7 from J, leaving 14 bases between them. The germline V gene encodes CDR1 SNHLY and CDR2 FYNNEI. The CDR3 sequence is 15 residues long. This chain's CDR3 is CASSEGGAPRQPQHF. CDR3 sequence (DNA): TGTGCCAGCAGTGAAGGGGGGGCGCCCCGGCAGCCCCAGCATTTT.

The V and J genes are TRBV7-7 and TRBJ2-1, with unresolved D. With 1 base removed from V and 1 base from J, the gap between germline ends came to 8 bases. CDR1 is SSHAT, CDR2 FNYEAQ, per germline (reference sequence). CDR3 length equals 15 residues. Here the CDR3 reads CASSLDPGSYNEQFF. CDR3 in DNA: TGTGCCAGCAGCTTAGACCCCGGATCCTACAATGAGCAGTTCTTC.

This chain links TRBV12-5 with TRBJ2-5; the D gene is possibly TRBD2 (5 bases). Trimming took 6 bases from V and 1 from J, leaving 9 bases between them. The CDR3 is 13 residues long. Per the germline V gene, CDR1 is LGHNT and CDR2 is FRNRAP. The CDR3 DNA reads as TGTGCTAGTGGCCCCAGCGGCCAAGAGACCCAGTACTTC. It encodes CASGPSGQETQYF.

This clone was detected a few times. The chain links TRBV28 to TRBJ1-1; D unclear. The CDR3 covers 12 residues. The V gene's germline CDR1 is MDHEN and CDR2 SYDVKM. V was cut by 4 bases and J by 11 bases, with 14 bases left in between. The CDR3: CASSYWSGNAFF. The CDR3 bases are TGTGCCAGCAGTTACTGGTCGGGGAATGCTTTCTTT.

The rearrangement links TRBV25-1 to TRBJ1-5, with 7 bases aligning to TRBD1. Per germline, CDR1 MGHDK and CDR2 SYGVNS. The trim removed 10 bases at V and 1 base at J, leaving 4 bases unmatched. The CDR3 loop spans 13 amino acids. This CDR3 reads CATSDRSNQPQHF. CDR3 nucleotides: TGTGCCACCTCGGACAGGAGCAATCAGCCCCAGCATTTT.

The chain is built from TRBV6-4 and TRBJ2-6, with D unresolved. Trimming left V 8 bases short and J 2 bases short, with 7 bases between. CDR1 and CDR2 (germline): MRHNA, SNTAGT. The CDR3 consists of 13 residues. The CDR3 bases are TGTGCCAGCCGAAATCCTGGGGCCAACGTCCTGACTTTC. It codes for CASRNPGANVLTF.

The rearrangement uses TRBV5-4 and TRBJ2-2; 12 positions agree with TRBD2. Germline V gene lookup returns CDR1 SGHNT and CDR2 YYREEE (reference sequence). There are 15 residues in the CDR3. V dropped 4 bases and J dropped 7; count of bases not matched to a gene: 5. DNA for the CDR3: TGTGCCAGCAGCGAACAACTAGCGGGAGGCGGGGAGCTGTTTTTT. Protein product: CASSEQLAGGGELFF.